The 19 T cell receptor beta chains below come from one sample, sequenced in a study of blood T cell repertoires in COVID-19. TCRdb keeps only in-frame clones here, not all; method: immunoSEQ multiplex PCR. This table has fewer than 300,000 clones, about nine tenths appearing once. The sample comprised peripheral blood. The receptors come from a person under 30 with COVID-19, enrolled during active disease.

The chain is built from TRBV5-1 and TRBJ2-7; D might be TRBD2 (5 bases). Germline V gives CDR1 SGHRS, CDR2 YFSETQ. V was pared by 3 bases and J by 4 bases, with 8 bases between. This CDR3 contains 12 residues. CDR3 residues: CASSYSGYEQYF. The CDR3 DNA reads TGCGCCAGCAGCTACAGCGGTTACGAGCAGTACTTC. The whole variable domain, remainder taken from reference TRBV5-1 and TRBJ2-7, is KAGVTQTPRYLIKTRGQQVTLSCSPISGHRSVSWYQQTPGQGLQFLFEYFSETQRNKGNFPGRFSGRQFSNSRSEMNVSTLELGDSALYLCASSYSGYEQYFGPGTRLTVT.

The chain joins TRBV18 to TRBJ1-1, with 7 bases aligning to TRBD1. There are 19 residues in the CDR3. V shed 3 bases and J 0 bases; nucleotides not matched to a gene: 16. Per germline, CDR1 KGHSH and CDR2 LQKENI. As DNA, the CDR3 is TGTGCCAGCTCACCCACCCAATTAGACAGGGTTGATATGAACACTGAAGCTTTCTTT. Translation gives CASSPTQLDRVDMNTEAFF.

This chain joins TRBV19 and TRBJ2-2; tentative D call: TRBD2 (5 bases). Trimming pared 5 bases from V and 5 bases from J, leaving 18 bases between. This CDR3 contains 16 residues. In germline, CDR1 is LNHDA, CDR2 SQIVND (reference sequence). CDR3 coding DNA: TGTGCCAGTAGTCCCCGTCGAGGGCCAGGTACCGGGGAGCTGTTTTTT. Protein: CASSPRRGPGTGELFF.

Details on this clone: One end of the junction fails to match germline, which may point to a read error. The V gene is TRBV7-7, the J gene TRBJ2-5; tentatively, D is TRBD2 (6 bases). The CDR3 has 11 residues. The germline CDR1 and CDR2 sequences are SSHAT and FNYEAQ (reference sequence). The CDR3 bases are TGTGCTAGCAGTCTTAGCGGAACCCAGTACTTC. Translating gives CASSLSGTQYF.

CDR3 in amino acids: CASTPPLAGSNEQYF. The CDR3 coding sequence is TGTGCCAGCACCCCTCCACTAGCGGGATCGAACGAGCAGTACTTC. The chain joins TRBV28 to TRBJ2-7; TRBD2 aligns across 10 bases. Germline CDR1 and CDR2: MDHEN and SYDVKM. CDR3 size: 15 residues. Trimming removed 7 bases from V and 5 bases from J; junction bases left unmatched: 11.

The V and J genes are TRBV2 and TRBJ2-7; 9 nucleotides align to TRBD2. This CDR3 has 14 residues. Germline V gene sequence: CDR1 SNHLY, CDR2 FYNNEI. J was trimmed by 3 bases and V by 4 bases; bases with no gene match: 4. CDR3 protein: CASSVRGRVYEQYF. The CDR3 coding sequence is TGTGCCAGCAGTGTACGCGGGAGGGTCTACGAGCAGTACTTC.

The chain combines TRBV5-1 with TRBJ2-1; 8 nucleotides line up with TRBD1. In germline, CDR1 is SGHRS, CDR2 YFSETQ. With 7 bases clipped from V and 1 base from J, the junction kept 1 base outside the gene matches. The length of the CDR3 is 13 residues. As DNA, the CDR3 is TGCGCCAGCCGGGACAGGTCCTACAATGAGCAGTTCTTC. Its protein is CASRDRSYNEQFF.

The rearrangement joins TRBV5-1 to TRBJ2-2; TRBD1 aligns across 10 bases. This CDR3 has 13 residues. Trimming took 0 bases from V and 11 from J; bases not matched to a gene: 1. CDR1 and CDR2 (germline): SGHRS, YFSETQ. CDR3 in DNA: TGCGCCAGCAGCTTGGGGGACAGGGGAGAGCTGTTTTTT. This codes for CASSLGDRGELFF.

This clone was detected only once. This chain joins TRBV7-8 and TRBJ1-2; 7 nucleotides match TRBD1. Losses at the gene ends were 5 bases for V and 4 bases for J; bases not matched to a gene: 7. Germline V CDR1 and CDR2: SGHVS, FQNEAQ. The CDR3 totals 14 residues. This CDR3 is CASSGGQAGYGYTF. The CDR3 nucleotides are TGTGCCAGCAGCGGAGGACAGGCCGGCTATGGCTACACCTTC.

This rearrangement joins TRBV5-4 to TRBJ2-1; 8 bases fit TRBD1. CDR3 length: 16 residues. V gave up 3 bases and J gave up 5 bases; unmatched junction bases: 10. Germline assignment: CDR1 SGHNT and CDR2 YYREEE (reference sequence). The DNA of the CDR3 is TGTGCCAGCAGCTCCCTGACAGGGGAAGTCCACAATGAGCAGTTCTTC. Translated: CASSSLTGEVHNEQFF.

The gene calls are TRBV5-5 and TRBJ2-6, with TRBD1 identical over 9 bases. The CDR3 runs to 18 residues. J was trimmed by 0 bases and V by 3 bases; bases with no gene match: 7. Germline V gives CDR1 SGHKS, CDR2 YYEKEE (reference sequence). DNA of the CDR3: TGTGCCAGCAGCTCCGGGACAGGGTTAAGCTCTGGGGCCAACGTCCTGACTTTC. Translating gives CASSSGTGLSSGANVLTF.

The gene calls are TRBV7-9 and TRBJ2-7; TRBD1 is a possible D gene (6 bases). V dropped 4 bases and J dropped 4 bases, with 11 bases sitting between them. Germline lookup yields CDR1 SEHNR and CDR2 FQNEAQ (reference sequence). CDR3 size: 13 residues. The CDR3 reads CASSYPGDYEQYF. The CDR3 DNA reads TGTGCCAGCAGCTATCCAGGGGATTACGAGCAGTACTTC.

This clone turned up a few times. The CDR3 nucleotides read TGTGCCAGCAGTGAAAGGGGGACAGGGGCCTACGAGCAGTACTTC. This sequence encodes CASSERGTGAYEQYF. This chain joins TRBV27 and TRBJ2-7, with 10 positions matching TRBD1. Germline values: CDR1 MNHEY, CDR2 SMNVEV (reference sequence). The CDR3 has 15 amino acids. The trim removed 5 bases at V and 2 bases at J, leaving 6 bases unmatched.

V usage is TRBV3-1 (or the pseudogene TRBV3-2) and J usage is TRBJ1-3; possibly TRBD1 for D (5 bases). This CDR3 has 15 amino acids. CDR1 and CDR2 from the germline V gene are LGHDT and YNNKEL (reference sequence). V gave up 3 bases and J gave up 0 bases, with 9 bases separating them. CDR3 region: CASSQGGSSGNTIYF. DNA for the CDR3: TGTGCCAGCAGCCAGGGGGGGAGCTCTGGAAACACCATATATTTT.

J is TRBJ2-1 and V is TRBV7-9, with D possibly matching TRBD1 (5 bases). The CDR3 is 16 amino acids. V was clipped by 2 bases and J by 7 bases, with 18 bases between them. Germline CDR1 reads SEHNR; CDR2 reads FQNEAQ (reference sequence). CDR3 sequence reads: CASSLPTQGTNNEQFF. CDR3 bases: TGTGCCAGCAGCTTACCCACGCAGGGTACGAATAATGAGCAGTTCTTC.

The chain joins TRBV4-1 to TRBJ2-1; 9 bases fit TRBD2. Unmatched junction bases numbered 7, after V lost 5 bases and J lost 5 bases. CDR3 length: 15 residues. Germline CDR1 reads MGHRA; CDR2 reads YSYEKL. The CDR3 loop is CASSTGTSPNNEQFF. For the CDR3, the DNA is TGCGCCAGCAGCACCGGGACTAGCCCCAACAATGAGCAGTTCTTC.

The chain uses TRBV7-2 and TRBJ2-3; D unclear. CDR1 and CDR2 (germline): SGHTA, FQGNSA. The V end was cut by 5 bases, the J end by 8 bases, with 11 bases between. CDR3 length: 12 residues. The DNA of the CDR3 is TGTGCCAGCAGCAGAGACTCGGGTACGCAGTATTTT. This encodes CASSRDSGTQYF.

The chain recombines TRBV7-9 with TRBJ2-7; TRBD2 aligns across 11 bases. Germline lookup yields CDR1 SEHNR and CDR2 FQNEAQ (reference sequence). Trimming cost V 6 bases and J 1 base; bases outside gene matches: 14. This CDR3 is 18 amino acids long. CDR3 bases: TGTGCCAGCAGTCGAACCATCGCCGGGACTAGCGGATCCTACGAGCAGTACTTC. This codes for CASSRTIAGTSGSYEQYF.

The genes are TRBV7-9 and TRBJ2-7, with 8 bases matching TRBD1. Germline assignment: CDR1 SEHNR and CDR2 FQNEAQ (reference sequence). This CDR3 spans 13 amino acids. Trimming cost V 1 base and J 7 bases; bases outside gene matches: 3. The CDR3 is CASSLVQGVEQYF. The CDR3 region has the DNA TGTGCCAGCAGCTTAGTACAGGGGGTGGAGCAGTACTTC.